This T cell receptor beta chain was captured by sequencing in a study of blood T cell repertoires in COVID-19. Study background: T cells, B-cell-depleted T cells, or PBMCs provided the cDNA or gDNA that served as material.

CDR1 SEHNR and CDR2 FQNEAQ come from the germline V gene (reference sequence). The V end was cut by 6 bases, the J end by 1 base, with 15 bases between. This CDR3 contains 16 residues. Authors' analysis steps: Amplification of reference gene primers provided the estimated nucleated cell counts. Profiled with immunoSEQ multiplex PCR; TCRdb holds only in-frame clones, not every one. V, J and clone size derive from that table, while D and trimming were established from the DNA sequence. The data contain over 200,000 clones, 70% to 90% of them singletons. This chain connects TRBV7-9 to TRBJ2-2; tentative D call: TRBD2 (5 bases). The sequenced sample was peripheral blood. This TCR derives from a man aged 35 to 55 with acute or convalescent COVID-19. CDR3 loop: CASRKIALMNTGELFF. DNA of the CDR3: TGTGCCAGCAGGAAGATAGCGTTGATGAACACCGGGGAGCTGTTTTTT.